This note documents a single T cell receptor (beta chain) sequence. This entry comes from a study of T cell responses to AZD1222 COVID-19 vaccine. There are 15 residues in the CDR3. V shed 5 bases, J shed 4 bases, and the junction held 5 bases outside the gene matches. Per germline, CDR1 MNHEY and CDR2 SVGAGI. The repertoire was sequenced with immunoSEQ multiplex PCR; TCRdb's copy has only in-frame clones and lacks some. The repertoire includes over 120,000 clones, 80% to 90% of them detected once, and roughly 8% sits in the top ten. V usage is TRBV6-5 and J usage is TRBJ2-3, with TRBD1 matching over 11 bases. This material consisted of peripheral blood, taken on day 0 of AZD1222 vaccination. The clonotype comes from an adult in good health. Here the CDR3 reads CASSTRDRGSDTQYF. CDR3 nucleotide sequence: TGTGCCAGCAGTACTCGGGACAGGGGGTCAGATACGCAGTATTTT.